A selection of T cell receptor beta chains follows, all from one sample in a study of a mutant IDH1 vaccine in newly diagnosed glioma. Produced via immunoSEQ multiplex PCR; TCRdb's table is partial and in-frame only. The table records around 60,000 clones, roughly 79% of them present only once. Their target antigens are unknown. Source: PBMCs, taken from a glioma patient whose treatment included an IDH1 peptide vaccine. The receptors originated from a man between 35 and 55 years old with glioma. Both conserved end residues are part of each CDR3.

j_call: TRBJ1-2
v_call: TRBV11-2
cdr3_length: 13
cdr3_aa: CASSQSYREGYTF

j_call: TRBJ1-2
v_call: TRBV15
cdr3_length: 15
cdr3_aa: CATSRDRGQIYGYTF

j_call: TRBJ2-3
v_call: TRBV10-1
cdr3_length: 14
cdr3_aa: CASGTGPSTDTQYF

j_call: TRBJ2-7
v_call: TRBV7-2
cdr3_length: 15
cdr3_aa: CASSRRGMGSYEQYF

j_call: TRBJ1-2
v_call: TRBV5-6
cdr3_length: 14
cdr3_aa: CASSIIPGGYGYTF

j_call: TRBJ2-4
v_call: TRBV6-5
cdr3_length: 16
cdr3_aa: CASSYSGQLAKNIQYF

j_call: TRBJ2-7
v_call: TRBV5-1
cdr3_length: 12
cdr3_aa: CASSVQGDEQYF

j_call: TRBJ2-4
v_call: TRBV10-2
cdr3_length: 15
cdr3_aa: CASSDPGLAKNIQYF

j_call: TRBJ2-6
v_call: TRBV9
cdr3_length: 14
cdr3_aa: CASSETTGANVLTF

j_call: TRBJ2-7
v_call: TRBV7-2
cdr3_length: 18
cdr3_aa: CASSLESRTAHYNYEQYF

j_call: TRBJ1-1
v_call: TRBV6-1
cdr3_length: 14
cdr3_aa: CASRFTGAFAEAFF

j_call: TRBJ1-1
v_call: TRBV5-8
cdr3_length: 16
cdr3_aa: CASSLLSTRGYTEAFF

j_call: TRBJ2-3
v_call: TRBV19
cdr3_length: 15
cdr3_aa: CASSKSAYSTDTQYF

j_call: TRBJ1-2
v_call: TRBV29-1
cdr3_length: 12
cdr3_aa: CSVDQGPGGYTF

j_call: TRBJ1-1
v_call: TRBV5-8
cdr3_length: 16
cdr3_aa: CASSFLREPANTEAFF

j_call: TRBJ2-2
v_call: TRBV4-3
cdr3_length: 15
cdr3_aa: CASSQDLGRAGELFF

j_call: TRBJ1-6
v_call: TRBV19
cdr3_length: 16
cdr3_aa: CASSYVRGRWNSPLHF

j_call: TRBJ2-1
v_call: TRBV5-4
cdr3_length: 14
cdr3_aa: CASSRDRGGNEQFF

j_call: TRBJ2-2
v_call: TRBV2
cdr3_length: 15
cdr3_aa: CASRAGTQNTGELFF

j_call: TRBJ1-3
v_call: TRBV7-9
cdr3_length: 15
cdr3_aa: CASSPGQGYGNTIYF

j_call: TRBJ1-2
v_call: TRBV9
cdr3_length: 14
cdr3_aa: CASSAGQGRFGYTF

j_call: TRBJ1-2
v_call: TRBV5-5
cdr3_length: 14
cdr3_aa: CASSLLGGSLGYTF

j_call: TRBJ2-3
v_call: TRBV7-9
cdr3_length: 15
cdr3_aa: CASTRQGAYTDTQYF

j_call: TRBJ1-4
v_call: TRBV12-5
cdr3_length: 17
cdr3_aa: CASGRLVTTRPYEKLFF

j_call: TRBJ1-5
v_call: TRBV10-2
cdr3_length: 14
cdr3_aa: CASREGQGGQPQHF

j_call: TRBJ1-3
v_call: TRBV6-6
cdr3_length: 12
cdr3_aa: CASIMDGNTIYF

j_call: TRBJ1-3
v_call: TRBV11-2
cdr3_length: 13
cdr3_aa: CASSPRTGNTIYF